The clone carrying this T cell receptor beta chain is a singleton in its sample. The data belong to a study of CD8 T cells in Susac syndrome. Germline V gene data show CDR1 as LNHNV and CDR2 as YYDKDF (reference sequence). This CDR3 comprises 12 residues. After removal of 7 bases from V and 7 bases from J, the junction contained 6 bases not matched to a gene. Random hexamers were used to reverse transcribe an amount of about 0.45 to 1 ug RNA. In TCRdb, the immunoSEQ multiplex PCR reads were re-called with MiXCR into one record per CDR3 protein. This table holds under 200,000 distinct CDR3 sequences, about 95% found once.

This clonotype was obtained from a human donor in good health. The sample was CD4+ T cells from PBMCs. The V call is TRBV15, the J call TRBJ1-2; 7 nucleotides agree with TRBD1. The CDR3 DNA reads TGTGCCACCACGACAGGGTCTCGTGGCTACACCTTC. It is translated as CATTTGSRGYTF.